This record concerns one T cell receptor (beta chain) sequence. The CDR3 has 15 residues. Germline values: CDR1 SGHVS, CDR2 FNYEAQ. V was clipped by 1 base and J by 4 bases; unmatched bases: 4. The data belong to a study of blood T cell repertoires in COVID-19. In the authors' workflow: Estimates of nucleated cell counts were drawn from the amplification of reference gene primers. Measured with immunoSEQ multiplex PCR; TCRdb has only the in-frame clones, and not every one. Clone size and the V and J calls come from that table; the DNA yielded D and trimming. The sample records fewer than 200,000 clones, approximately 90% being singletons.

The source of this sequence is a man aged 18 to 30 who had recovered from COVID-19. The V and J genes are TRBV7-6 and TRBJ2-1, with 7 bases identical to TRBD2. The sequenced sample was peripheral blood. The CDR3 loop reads CASSLGGGRYNEQFF. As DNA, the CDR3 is TGTGCCAGCAGCTTAGGGGGGGGGAGATACAATGAGCAGTTCTTC.